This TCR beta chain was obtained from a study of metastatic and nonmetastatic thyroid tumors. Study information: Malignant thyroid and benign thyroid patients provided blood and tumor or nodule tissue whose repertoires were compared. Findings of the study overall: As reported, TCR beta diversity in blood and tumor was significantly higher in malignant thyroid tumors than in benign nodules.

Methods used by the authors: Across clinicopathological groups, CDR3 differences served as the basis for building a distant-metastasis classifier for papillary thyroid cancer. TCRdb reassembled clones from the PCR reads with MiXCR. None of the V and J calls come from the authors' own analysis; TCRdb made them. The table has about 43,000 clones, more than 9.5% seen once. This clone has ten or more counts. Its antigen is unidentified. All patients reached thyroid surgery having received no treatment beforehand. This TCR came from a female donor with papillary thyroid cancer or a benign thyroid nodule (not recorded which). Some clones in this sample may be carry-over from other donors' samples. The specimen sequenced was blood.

The DNA of the CDR3 is TGTGCCACCAGTGATAAGACAGGGGTTGAGCATACGCAGTATTTT. This gives the protein CATSDKTGVEHTQYF. The chain carries TRBV24-1 and TRBJ2-3; 8 nucleotides agree with TRBD1. The CDR3 runs to 15 residues. Germline CDR1 and CDR2: KGHDR and SFDVKD. After removal of 3 bases from V and 7 bases from J, the junction contained 8 bases not matched to a gene.